These 2 T cell receptor beta chains share one sample of origin, sequenced in a study of shared clonotypes between healthy human individuals. Only in-frame clones appear in the TCRdb table, and some are missing; sequencing was by immunoSEQ multiplex PCR. In the table there are roughly 1,100,000 clones, around four fifths of which are singletons. The sequenced material came from memory CD4+ T cells sorted from blood. Subset denoted: CD45RA-negative fraction. The receptors were sampled from a man aged 18 to 35 in good health.

This clone has just a few counts. CDR3 region: CASSLGQGGSYNSPLHF. For the CDR3, the DNA is TGTGCCAGCAGCTTAGGCCAGGGAGGGTCCTATAATTCACCCCTCCACTTT. The chain carries TRBV7-9 and TRBJ1-6; D may be TRBD1 (5 bases). The ends were cut back, 1 base at V and 1 base at J, with 11 bases in the middle. From germline, CDR1 is SEHNR and CDR2 FQNEAQ (reference sequence). CDR3 length: 17 residues.

The chain combines TRBV28 with TRBJ2-1, with 10 positions matching TRBD2. Germline values: CDR1 MDHEN, CDR2 SYDVKM. J was trimmed by 9 bases and V by 4 bases; bases with no gene match: 9. The CDR3 length is 15 residues. The CDR3 loop is CASSYSGGFMVEQFF. CDR3 DNA sequence: TGTGCCAGCAGTTATAGCGGGGGGTTTATGGTTGAGCAGTTCTTC.